The present entry profiles one T cell receptor beta chain with its context. Its specificity is not known. The data belong to a study of response to subunit inactivated influenza vaccine. Whole-study results and caveats: Few new T cells, the authors suggested, are recruited by each seasonal influenza vaccination.

TCRdb re-called the RT-PCR reads with MiXCR, one entry per CDR3 protein. Found here are about 520,000 distinct CDR3 sequences, 25% of them singletons; the top ten hold under 2.5%. The specimen was CD4+ T cells sorted from PBMCs, collected around 5 days after vaccination. The receptor was derived from a man in his fifties or sixties who received an inactivated influenza vaccine.

DNA of the CDR3: TGCGCCAGCAGCCAAGAAGGAAACACAAAGAACACCGGGGAGCTGTTTTTT. Protein: CASSQEGNTKNTGELFF. V gene TRBV4-1 combines with J gene TRBJ2-2; D unresolved. V lost 0 bases and J 1 base, leaving 12 bases between the germline ends. Germline loops: CDR1 MGHRA, CDR2 YSYEKL. The CDR3 covers 17 residues.